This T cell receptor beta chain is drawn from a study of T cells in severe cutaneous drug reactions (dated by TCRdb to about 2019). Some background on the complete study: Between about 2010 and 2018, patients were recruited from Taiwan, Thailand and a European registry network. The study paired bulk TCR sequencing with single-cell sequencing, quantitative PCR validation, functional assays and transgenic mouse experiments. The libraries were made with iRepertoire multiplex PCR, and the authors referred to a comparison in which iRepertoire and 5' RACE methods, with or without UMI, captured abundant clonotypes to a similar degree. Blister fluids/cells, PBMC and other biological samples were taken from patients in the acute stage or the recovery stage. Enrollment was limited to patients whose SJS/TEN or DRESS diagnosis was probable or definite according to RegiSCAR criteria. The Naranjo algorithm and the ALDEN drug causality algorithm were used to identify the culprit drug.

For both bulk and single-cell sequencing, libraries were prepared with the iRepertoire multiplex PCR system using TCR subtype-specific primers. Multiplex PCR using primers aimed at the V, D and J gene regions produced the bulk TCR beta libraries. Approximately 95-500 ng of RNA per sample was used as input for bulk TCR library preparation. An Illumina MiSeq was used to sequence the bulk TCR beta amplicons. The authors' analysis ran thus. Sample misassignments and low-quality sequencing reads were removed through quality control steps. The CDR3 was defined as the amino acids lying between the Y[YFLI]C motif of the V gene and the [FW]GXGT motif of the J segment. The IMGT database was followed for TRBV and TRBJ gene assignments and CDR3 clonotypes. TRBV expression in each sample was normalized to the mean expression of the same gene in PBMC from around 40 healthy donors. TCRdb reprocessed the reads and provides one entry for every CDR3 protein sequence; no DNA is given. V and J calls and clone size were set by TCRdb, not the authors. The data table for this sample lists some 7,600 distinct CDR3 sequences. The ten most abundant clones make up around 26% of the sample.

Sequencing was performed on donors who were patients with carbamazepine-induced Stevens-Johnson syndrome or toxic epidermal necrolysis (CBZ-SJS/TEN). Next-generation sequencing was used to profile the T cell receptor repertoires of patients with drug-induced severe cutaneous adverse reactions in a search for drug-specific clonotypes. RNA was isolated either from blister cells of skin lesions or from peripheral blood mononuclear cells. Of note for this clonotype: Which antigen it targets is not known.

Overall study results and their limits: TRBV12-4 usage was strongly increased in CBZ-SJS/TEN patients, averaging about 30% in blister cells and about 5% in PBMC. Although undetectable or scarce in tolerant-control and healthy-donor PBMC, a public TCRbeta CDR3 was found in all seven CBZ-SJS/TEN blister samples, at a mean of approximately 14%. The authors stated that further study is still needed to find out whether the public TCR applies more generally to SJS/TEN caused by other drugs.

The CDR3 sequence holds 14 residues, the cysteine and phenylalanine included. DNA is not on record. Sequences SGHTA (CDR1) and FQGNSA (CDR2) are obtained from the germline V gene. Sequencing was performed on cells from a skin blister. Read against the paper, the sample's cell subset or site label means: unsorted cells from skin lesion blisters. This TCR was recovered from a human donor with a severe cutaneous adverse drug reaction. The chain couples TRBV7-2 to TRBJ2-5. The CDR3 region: CASSFGFASETQYF.